This TCR beta chain was recorded in a study of T-cell reconstitution after alpha-beta-depleted transplantation in children. Molecular barcoding with unique molecular identifiers was used for the TCRbeta library. TCRdb independently ran MiXCR on the PCR reads; one entry per CDR3 protein. This table holds just under 550,000 distinct CDR3 sequences, around 18% found once. The sequenced sample was PBMCs from the stem cell graft donor, obtained from the stem cell graft. The sequence came from a human donor who donated a stem cell graft to a child with acute lymphoblastic leukemia.

CDR3 DNA sequence: TGTGCCAGCAGCTTAACAGGGACAGGTGATGGCTACACCTTC. Protein: CASSLTGTGDGYTF. The chain links TRBV7-3 to TRBJ1-2, with 8 bases fitting TRBD1. Germline lookup yields CDR1 SGHTA and CDR2 FQGTGA. The CDR3 covers 14 residues. V shed 0 bases, J shed 6 bases, and the junction held 3 bases outside the gene matches.